These 26 T cell receptor beta chains were all obtained from the same sample, sequenced in a study of cytomegalovirus exposure and HLA in healthy donors. Amplification used 60 Vbeta primers and 13 Jbeta primers. Sequencing was performed with immunoSEQ multiplex PCR; in TCRdb, only in-frame clones are kept and a portion is missing. The repertoire holds about 190,000 clones, approximately 88% seen once, with about 0.25% in the top ten. Sequencing used PBMCs. Receptors originate from a boy aged 5-17 years in good health and CMV-seronegative.

This sequence joins TRBV10-1 and TRBJ1-1; 8 nucleotides line up with TRBD1. J was trimmed by 5 bases and V by 5 bases; bases with no gene match: 1. From germline, CDR1 is WNHNN and CDR2 SYGVQD (reference sequence). The CDR3 length is 12 residues. As DNA, the CDR3 is TGCGCCAGCAGTACAGGGGGAACTGAAGCTTTCTTT. Amino acids: CASSTGGTEAFF.

The J gene is TRBJ2-1, the V gene TRBV9; TRBD2 might be the D (5 bases). CDR1 is SGDLS and CDR2 is YYNGEE in the germline V gene. The CDR3 length is 17 residues. Trimming stripped 0 bases from V and 4 bases from J, with 17 bases between. In DNA form, the CDR3 reads TGTGCCAGCAGCGTAGAGTCTTGGAAAGGGAGTTACAATGAGCAGTTCTTC. This sequence encodes CASSVESWKGSYNEQFF.

The V gene is TRBV6-5, the J gene TRBJ1-6, with 10 bases matching TRBD1. V shed 2 bases, J shed 7 bases, and the junction held 5 bases outside the gene matches. The CDR3 sequence is 16 residues long. CDR1 MNHEY and CDR2 SVGAGI come from the germline V gene. The CDR3: CASSYLTGQGNSPLHF. The CDR3 DNA follows: TGTGCCAGCAGTTACCTCACGGGACAGGGGAATTCACCCCTCCACTTT.

This clone came up once. The J gene is TRBJ2-5, the V gene TRBV7-9, with 15 positions matching TRBD2. This CDR3 comprises 15 residues. CDR1 is SEHNR and CDR2 is FQNEAQ in the germline V gene (reference sequence). With V trimmed by 5 bases and J by 5 bases, 3 bases remained unmatched. The CDR3 here is CASSLGLAGGETQYF. CDR3 DNA sequence: TGTGCCAGCAGCCTCGGACTAGCGGGGGGGGAGACCCAGTACTTC.

The chain is built from TRBV9 and TRBJ1-5; the match to TRBD1 covers 7 bases. There are 14 residues in the CDR3. Trimming removed 3 bases from V and 2 bases from J; junction bases left unmatched: 2. The V gene's germline CDR1 is SGDLS and CDR2 YYNGEE. CDR3 sequence: CASSATGRNQPQHF. In nucleotides, the CDR3 is TGTGCCAGCAGCGCGACAGGGCGCAATCAGCCCCAGCATTTT.

The chain uses TRBV7-2 and TRBJ1-1; D call uncertain. V shed 5 bases and J shed 7 bases, with 11 bases lying between them. This CDR3 is built from 12 residues. The germline gives CDR1 SGHTA, CDR2 FQGNSA. The CDR3 spells CASSHTRGEAFF. CDR3 sequence (DNA): TGTGCCAGCAGCCACACCCGGGGTGAAGCTTTCTTT.

This clone was observed a few times. V is TRBV5-6 and J is TRBJ2-7, with a possible D match to TRBD2 (6 bases). Trimming left V 2 bases short and J 3 bases short, with 21 bases between. Germline CDR1 is SGHDT and CDR2 is YYEEEE. The CDR3 length is 17 residues. CDR3: CASSFSGTSLNRYEQYF. The CDR3 region has the DNA TGTGCCAGCAGCTTTTCCGGGACTTCTCTAAACCGCTACGAGCAGTACTTC.

This clone appeared a single time. V and J are TRBV10-3 and TRBJ2-7, with 7 bases lining up with TRBD1. Germline V CDR1 and CDR2: ENHRY, SYGVKD. The CDR3 covers 12 residues. V lost 9 bases to trimming and J lost 4 bases; unmatched junction nucleotides: 6. As DNA, the CDR3 is TGTGCCATGGGACAGAGCGTATACGAGCAGTACTTC. Protein: CAMGQSVYEQYF.

The chain carries TRBV28 and TRBJ2-7; 10 positions match TRBD2. CDR3 length equals 16 residues. Germline V CDR1 and CDR2: MDHEN, SYDVKM. V gave up 4 bases and J gave up 4 bases; unmatched junction bases: 10. The CDR3: CASSSIPSGSRYEQYF. The CDR3 bases are TGTGCCAGCAGTTCCATACCTAGCGGGAGCAGATACGAGCAGTACTTC.

The chain links TRBV7-2 to TRBJ2-7; TRBD2 matches at 11 bases. Germline CDR1 reads SGHTA; CDR2 reads FQGNSA. CDR3 length equals 16 residues. V lost 2 bases and J lost 2; bases outside the gene matches: 5. The CDR3 reads CASSLLAGGPAYEQYF. The CDR3 DNA reads TGTGCCAGCAGCTTACTAGCGGGAGGCCCCGCCTACGAGCAGTACTTC.

This clone occurred many times. The chain links TRBV6-1 to TRBJ2-5, with 11 nucleotides matching TRBD2. The CDR3 runs 15 residues. Germline lookup yields CDR1 MNHNS and CDR2 SASEGT. The V segment lost 2 bases and the J segment 2 bases; nucleotides outside the gene matches: 1. As DNA, the CDR3 is TGTGCCAGCAGTGAAATAGCGGGGGGGCAAGAGACCCAGTACTTC. It encodes CASSEIAGGQETQYF.

The chain links TRBV5-6 to TRBJ2-5; D not resolved. Trimming stripped 4 bases from V and 2 bases from J, with 12 bases between. From germline, CDR1 is SGHDT and CDR2 YYEEEE. The CDR3 is 14 residues long. The CDR3 region is CASSPGSIQETQYF. CDR3 sequence (DNA): TGTGCCAGCAGCCCGGGTAGCATACAAGAGACCCAGTACTTC.

This chain joins TRBV10-1 and TRBJ1-2; 7 positions agree with TRBD1. V shed 7 bases, J shed 8 bases, and the junction held 4 bases outside the gene matches. The CDR3 has 11 amino acids. In germline, CDR1 is WNHNN, CDR2 SYGVQD (reference sequence). CDR3 coding DNA: TGCGCCAGCAATCCCAGGGGGGGCTACACCTTC. Translating gives CASNPRGGYTF.

The chain employs TRBV25-1 and TRBJ2-7; weak D call: TRBD2 (6 bases). In germline, CDR1 is MGHDK, CDR2 SYGVNS. V lost 3 bases and J lost 5, with 20 bases in between. This CDR3 has 16 amino acids. This CDR3 is CASSDYSSISGHEQYF. CDR3 sequence (DNA): TGTGCCAGCAGTGATTACAGTTCAATTAGCGGCCACGAGCAGTACTTC.

V gene TRBV5-4 combines with J gene TRBJ1-5; D possibly corresponds to TRBD1 (5 bases). CDR3 length: 16 amino acids. V lost 0 bases and J lost 5, with 15 bases in between. The germline V gene encodes CDR1 SGHNT and CDR2 YYREEE (reference sequence). CDR3 protein: CASSLAGQGADQPQHF. CDR3 nucleotide sequence: TGTGCCAGCAGCTTGGCCGGGCAGGGCGCGGATCAGCCCCAGCATTTT. Together with reference TRBV5-4 and TRBJ1-5, the CDR3 gives the full variable domain: ETGVTQSPTHLIKTRGQQVTLRCSSQSGHNTVSWYQQALGQGPQFIFQYYREEENGRGNFPPRFSGLQFPNYSSELNVNALELDDSALYLCASSLAGQGADQPQHFGDGTRLSIL.

The rearrangement uses TRBV7-9 and TRBJ1-2, with D uncertain. Between the trimmed V and J ends, which lost 1 base and 2 bases, there was a span of 14 bases. Germline-derived CDR1 and CDR2 are SEHNR and FQNEAQ (reference sequence). CDR3 size: 16 residues. The CDR3: CASSLGGEGMNYGYTF. The CDR3, as DNA: TGTGCCAGCAGCTTAGGAGGAGAGGGAATGAACTATGGCTACACCTTC.

V is TRBV30 and J is TRBJ2-7, with D perhaps matching TRBD1 (6 bases). The CDR3 sequence is 15 residues long. V lost 2 bases and J lost 5, with 19 bases in between. CDR1 is GTSNPN, CDR2 SVGIG, per germline (reference sequence). This CDR3 is CAWSRGITIPNEQYF. CDR3 nucleotide sequence: TGTGCCTGGAGTAGGGGGATAACCATACCTAACGAGCAGTACTTC.

CDR3 sequence reads: CATKRSRDYEAFF. Written as DNA, the CDR3 is TGTGCCACCAAACGATCGCGGGACTATGAAGCTTTCTTT. The V and J genes are TRBV19 and TRBJ1-1; tentatively, D is TRBD1 (5 bases). CDR1 LNHDA and CDR2 SQIVND come from the germline V gene (reference sequence). The germline V and J ends were trimmed by 10 bases and 7 bases, with 19 bases remaining between them. The CDR3 is made up of 13 amino acids. The full variable domain, in which reference TRBV19 and TRBJ1-1 provide the parts outside the CDR3, is DGGITQSPKYLFRKEGQNVTLSCEQNLNHDAMYWYRQDPGQGLRLIYYSQIVNDFQKGDIAEGYSVSREKKESFPLTVTSAQKNPTAFYLCATKRSRDYEAFFGQGTRLTVV.

The V gene is TRBV6-5, the J gene TRBJ2-5, with 9 bases identical to TRBD1. The closer fit of TRBJ2-7 to the DNA end suggests the J call may be wrong. The germline CDR1 and CDR2 sequences are MNHEY and SVGAGI. This CDR3 is built from 14 residues. The DNA of the CDR3 is TGTGCCAGCAGCGGGACAGGGAGCTCCTACGAGCAGTACTTC. This gives the protein CASSGTGSSYEQYF.

This chain joins TRBV19 and TRBJ1-2, with 10 bases matching TRBD1. This CDR3 has 17 residues. Germline V gene data show CDR1 as LNHDA and CDR2 as SQIVND (reference sequence). V lost 4 bases and J lost 2; bases outside the gene matches: 10. DNA for the CDR3: TGTGCCAGTAGTACGCAGAGGACAGGGGGTTTGAACTATGGCTACACCTTC. It is translated as CASSTQRTGGLNYGYTF. The full variable domain, in which reference TRBV19 and TRBJ1-2 provide the parts outside the CDR3, is DGGITQSPKYLFRKEGQNVTLSCEQNLNHDAMYWYRQDPGQGLRLIYYSQIVNDFQKGDIAEGYSVSREKKESFPLTVTSAQKNPTAFYLCASSTQRTGGLNYGYTFGSGTRLTVV.

This chain uses TRBV19 with TRBJ2-2, with 9 positions matching TRBD1. Trimming cost V 1 base and J 6 bases; bases outside gene matches: 12. The CDR3 sequence is 18 residues long. Per the germline V gene, CDR1 is LNHDA and CDR2 is SQIVND (reference sequence). CDR3 sequence reads: CASSIAPTNRGRAGELFF. Here the CDR3 DNA reads TGTGCCAGTAGTATAGCCCCAACAAACAGGGGGCGCGCCGGGGAGCTGTTTTTT. The variable domain in full, with the rest retrieved from reference TRBV19 and TRBJ2-2, is DGGITQSPKYLFRKEGQNVTLSCEQNLNHDAMYWYRQDPGQGLRLIYYSQIVNDFQKGDIAEGYSVSREKKESFPLTVTSAQKNPTAFYLCASSIAPTNRGRAGELFFGEGSRLTVL.

The chain is built from TRBV30 and TRBJ1-5, with D possibly being TRBD1 (6 bases). The length of the CDR3 is 16 residues. V was clipped by 5 bases and J by 1 base, with 18 bases between them. The V gene's germline CDR1 is GTSNPN and CDR2 SVGIG (reference sequence). The chain's CDR3 is CAWSGWGPGSNQPQHF. The CDR3 DNA reads as TGTGCCTGGTCCGGGTGGGGGCCCGGGAGCAATCAGCCCCAGCATTTT.

V is TRBV19 and J is TRBJ2-1; D possibly corresponds to TRBD1 (5 bases). The CDR3 extends over 14 amino acids. Trimming removed 1 base from V and 6 bases from J, with 10 bases in between. Germline V CDR1 and CDR2: LNHDA, SQIVND (reference sequence). CDR3 in amino acids: CASSIGQGPNEQFF. CDR3 bases: TGTGCCAGTAGTATAGGGCAGGGCCCCAATGAGCAGTTCTTC.

The rearrangement links TRBV7-2 to TRBJ2-7, with a possible D match to TRBD1 (6 bases). The V gene's germline CDR1 is SGHTA and CDR2 FQGNSA. V was pared by 2 bases and J by 6 bases, with 17 bases between. This CDR3 spans 15 amino acids. CDR3 sequence reads: CASSLQTGLQGEQYF. In DNA, the CDR3 is TGTGCCAGCAGCTTACAGACAGGCCTCCAGGGCGAGCAGTACTTC.

The chain combines TRBV30 with TRBJ1-3; 7 bases match TRBD1. Germline trimming cut 2 bases from V and 0 bases from J; bases unmatched to any gene: 7. Germline CDR1 GTSNPN, CDR2 SVGIG (reference sequence). There are 16 residues in the CDR3. DNA of the CDR3: TGTGCCTGGAGTCCTCCGACAGGGAACTCTGGAAACACCATATATTTT. It codes for CAWSPPTGNSGNTIYF.

The chain joins TRBV7-3 to TRBJ2-1; 12 bases agree with TRBD1. V was pared by 2 bases and J by 7 bases, with 6 bases of the junction left unmatched. The CDR3 length is 16 residues. CDR1 and CDR2 (germline): SGHTA, FQGTGA. The CDR3 spells CASSLSGTGGWNEQFF. In nucleotides, the CDR3 is TGTGCCAGCAGCTTATCCGGGACAGGGGGCTGGAATGAGCAGTTCTTC.